This T cell receptor (beta chain) stems from a study of beta chain features in type 1 diabetes (dated by TCRdb to 2016 to 2019). In terms of the full investigation: Mean age, gender distribution, total cell number and subset yield were not different between patients and healthy donors. A total of 107,917,701 sorted cells were examined across all samples, and RNA yield correlated strongly with the number of cells per subset. The study compared TCRB repertoires of sorted circulating CD4+ T cell subsets between recently diagnosed type 1 diabetes patients and matched healthy donors. Whereas all 28 donors provided naive and central memory subsets, regulatory and stem cell-like memory subsets were isolated from just 8 patients and roughly eight healthy donors. Results the study describes overall, beyond this receptor: In all four CD4+ subsets, TCRB CDR3 length was moderately but significantly shorter in type 1 diabetes patients. Only small numbers of individuals were included in the HLA sub-analyses, which left unresolved whether HLA type had any influence on TCRB rearrangement. PCR may preferentially amplify shorter templates, but because patient and control samples were amplified and corrected together, any resulting skew would affect both groups equally. At VDJ recombination sites, patients with type 1 diabetes made fewer insertions and deleted more nucleotides, a pattern implying thymic rearrangement abnormalities. Because cDNA was sequenced instead of genomic DNA, activated cells with high expression could be over-represented, although the groups did not differ in activation or CD3 levels. Naive, central memory and regulatory TCRB repertoires appeared to be more alike among patients than among healthy donors.

This clone came up once. No antigen is known for it. Base qualities were left out, and no much larger clone turns up one base away. From each donor, a single peripheral blood sample of 100 to 150 mL on average was drawn into heparinised tubes. A BD FACSAria II and a panel including CD45RO, CCR7, CD25, CD127, CD95 and CD27 were used to sort naive, central memory, regulatory and stem cell-like memory CD4+ T cells. Every sorted population had a purity above 98%. PBMCs were separated immediately by Lymphoprep density gradient centrifugation and were stained directly, without being cultured. So that batch effects would be minimized, each experiment stained and sorted samples in pairs, pairing one healthy donor with one patient. The High Capacity cDNA Reverse Transcription Kit was used to reverse transcribe all of the isolated RNA, meaning that expressed TCRB transcripts were what got sequenced. Naive, central memory and regulatory T cell samples underwent deep immunoSEQ sequencing, averaging about 3.57 million total reads per sample. After sorted cells were lysed in RLT buffer, RNA was extracted with DNase-treated RNeasy Micro or Mini kits, with the choice depending on cell number. Each cell subset was processed on its own to prevent cross-contamination, while patient and healthy donor samples were processed together. The immunoSEQ multiplex PCR was used to amplify TCRB sequences from cDNA, generating 87-bp fragments that spanned the CDR3 region. Sequencing of the amplicons was performed on the Illumina HiSeq platform. From the authors' description of their analysis: Synthetic template baselines were used to correct PCR bias computationally, reads within Hamming distance 2 were collapsed, and singletons that could not be merged were discarded. Reads were aligned against IMGT to assign V, D and J genes, CDR3 length and insertions or deletions at six rearrangement sites. Within each subset, clonotype counts were normalized to sorted cell number, after which true diversity and Gini coefficients were computed with the tcR R package. The overlap coefficient, calculated on TCRB nucleotide sequences, was used to quantify repertoire sharing. Out-of-frame TCRB sequences from naive cells were analyzed to stand in for the pre-selection repertoire. In TCRdb, the immuneACCESS table is reduced to in-frame sequences with V and J assigned. These tables do not hold every clone; where another copy was compared, an unresolved V gene accounts for under half, and the others remain unexplained. The V and J calls and the clone size are those of that table, but D and trimming were determined from the DNA. Present in this sample are hundreds of thousands of clones, around 15% of which were seen just once. The ten largest make up 0.035% to 0.04% of the sample.

The CDR1 and CDR2 encoded by the germline V gene are KGHSH and LQKENI. The cysteine opens and the phenylalanine closes a CDR3 of 15 amino acids. Only the CDR3 portion is preserved as DNA: 45 bases, with reading frame beginning at the first base. V is reduced by 1 base and J by 2 bases, leaving a spacing of 12 bases between them. This clonotype was sampled from a man in his late teens or twenties with type 1 diabetes. The chain links TRBV18 with TRBJ2-7, with the D gene not clear enough to name. The sample comprised naive CD4+ T cells from blood. The cell subset or site label here, explained by the study, means: true naive CD4+ T cells. The base sequence is TGTGCCAGCTCACCACGGGCTGAAACCCCCTACGAGCAGTACTTC. It codes for CASSPRAETPYEQYF.